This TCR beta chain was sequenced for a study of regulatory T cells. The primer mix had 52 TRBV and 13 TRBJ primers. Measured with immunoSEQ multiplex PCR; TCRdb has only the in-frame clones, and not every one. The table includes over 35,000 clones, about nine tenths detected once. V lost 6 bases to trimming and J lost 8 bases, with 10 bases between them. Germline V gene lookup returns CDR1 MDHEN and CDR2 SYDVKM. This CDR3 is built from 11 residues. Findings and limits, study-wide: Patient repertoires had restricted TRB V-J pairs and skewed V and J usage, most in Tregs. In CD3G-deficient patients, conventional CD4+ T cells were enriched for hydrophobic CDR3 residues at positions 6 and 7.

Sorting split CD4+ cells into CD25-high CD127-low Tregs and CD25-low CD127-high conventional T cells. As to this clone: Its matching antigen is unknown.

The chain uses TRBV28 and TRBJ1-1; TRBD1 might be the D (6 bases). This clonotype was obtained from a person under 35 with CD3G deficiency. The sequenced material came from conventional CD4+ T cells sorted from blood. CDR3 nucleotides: TGTGCCAGCAGCAATACAGGGGAAGCTTTCTTT. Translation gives CASSNTGEAFF.